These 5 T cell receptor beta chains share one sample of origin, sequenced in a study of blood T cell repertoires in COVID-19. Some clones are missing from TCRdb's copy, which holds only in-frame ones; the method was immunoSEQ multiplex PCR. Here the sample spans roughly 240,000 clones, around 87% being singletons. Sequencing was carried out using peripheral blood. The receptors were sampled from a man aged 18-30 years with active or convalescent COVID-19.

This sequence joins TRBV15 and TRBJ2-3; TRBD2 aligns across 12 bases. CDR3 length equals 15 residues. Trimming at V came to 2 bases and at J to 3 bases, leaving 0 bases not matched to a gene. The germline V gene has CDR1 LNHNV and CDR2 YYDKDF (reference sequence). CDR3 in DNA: TGTGCCACCAGCAGACTAGCGGGGGGGACAGATACGCAGTATTTT. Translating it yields CATSRLAGGTDTQYF.

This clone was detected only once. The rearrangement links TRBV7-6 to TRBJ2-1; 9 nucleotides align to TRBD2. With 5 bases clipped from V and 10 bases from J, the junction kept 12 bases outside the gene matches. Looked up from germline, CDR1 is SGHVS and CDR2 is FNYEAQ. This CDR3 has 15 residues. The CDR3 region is CASSPGASGALEQFF. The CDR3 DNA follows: TGTGCCAGCAGCCCGGGCGCTAGCGGGGCTTTGGAGCAGTTCTTC.

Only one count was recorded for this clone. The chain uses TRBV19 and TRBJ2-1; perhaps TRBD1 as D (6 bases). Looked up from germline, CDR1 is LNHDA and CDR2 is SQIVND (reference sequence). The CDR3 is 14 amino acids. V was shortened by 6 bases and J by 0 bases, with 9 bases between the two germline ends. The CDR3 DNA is TGTGCCAGTAGCCGCAGGGGCTCCTACAATGAGCAGTTCTTC. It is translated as CASSRRGSYNEQFF.

The CDR3 sequence is CASSFTAAVEQYF. The DNA for the CDR3 is TGTGCCAGCAGCTTTACAGCAGCGGTGGAGCAGTACTTC. The J gene is TRBJ2-7, the V gene TRBV11-3, with D maybe TRBD2 (5 bases). Trimming pared 3 bases from V and 7 bases from J, leaving 13 bases between. The CDR3 extends over 13 amino acids. The germline V gene has CDR1 SGHNT and CDR2 YENEEA.

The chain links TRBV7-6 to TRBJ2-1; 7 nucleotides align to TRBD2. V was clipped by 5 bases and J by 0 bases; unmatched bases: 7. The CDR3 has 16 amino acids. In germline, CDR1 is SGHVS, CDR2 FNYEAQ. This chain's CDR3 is CASSRRAGSSYNEQFF. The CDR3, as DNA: TGTGCCAGCAGCCGGAGAGCGGGGAGCTCCTACAATGAGCAGTTCTTC.